This TCR beta chain was captured by sequencing in a study of T cells in Graves' hyperthyroidism and ophthalmopathy. Regions amplified from RNA transcripts were the TCR beta CDR3 regions. HTBI primers were the set used in a first-round RT-PCR of the TCR CDR3. TCRdb ran MiXCR on the multiplex PCR reads and lists one entry per CDR3 protein. The sample shows approximately 600,000 distinct CDR3 sequences, roughly 17% of them seen only once. The table lists this clonotype with many counts. The sequenced sample consisted of blood. The sequence came from a woman between 25 and 40 years old with Graves' hyperthyroidism.

The CDR3 here is CSVLRIPGAFF. For the CDR3, the DNA is TGCAGCGTTCTCCGGATCCCTGGGGCTTTCTTT. The V gene is TRBV29-1, the J gene TRBJ1-1; D is unclear. The CDR3 spans 11 residues. Germline V lookup: CDR1 SQVTM, CDR2 ANQGSEA. Trimming left V 5 bases short and J 11 bases short, with 15 bases between.